These T cell receptor beta chains were read from a single sample in a study of cytomegalovirus exposure and HLA in healthy donors. The assay was immunoSEQ multiplex PCR, and TCRdb's table has in-frame clones only and misses some. This table has under 200,000 clones, around 63% appearing once. The sample consisted of PBMCs. Source of these receptors: a woman younger than 35 in good health and CMV-seropositive. Both conserved end residues are part of each CDR3. D genes are given only for firm matches. Size is stated for part of the rows, as once, few or many counts, or as a class when the clone is expanded.

v_gene: TRBV19
d_gene: TRBD1
abundance: .
j_gene: TRBJ1-1
CDR3nt: TGTGCCAGTAGTATAATATTAGGGGGCAGAGGAGCTTTCTTT
CDR3aa: CASSIILGGRGAFF

v_gene: TRBV7-3
d_gene: .
abundance: .
j_gene: TRBJ2-2
CDR3nt: TGTGCCAGCAGCTCCGTTTTGACCGGGGAGCTGTTTTTT
CDR3aa: CASSSVLTGELFF

v_gene: TRBV10-2
d_gene: TRBD2
abundance: .
j_gene: TRBJ2-1
CDR3nt: TGCGCCAGCAAGGAGGTAGGGACTAGCTTCCCCAATGAGCAGTTCTTC
CDR3aa: CASKEVGTSFPNEQFF

v_gene: TRBV4-2
d_gene: TRBD2
abundance: .
j_gene: TRBJ2-1
CDR3nt: TGTGCCAGCAAAGCGGGGGGCGTCCTTGGCAATGAGCAGTTCTTC
CDR3aa: CASKAGGVLGNEQFF

v_gene: TRBV20-1
d_gene: .
abundance: .
j_gene: TRBJ1-2
CDR3nt: TGCAGTACACCGGGGGGGTATGGCTACACCTTC
CDR3aa: CSTPGGYGYTF

v_gene: TRBV19
d_gene: .
abundance: .
j_gene: TRBJ1-5
CDR3nt: TGTGCCAGTAGTATGAGGGGGAAGCCGGGCAATCAGCCCCAGCATTTT
CDR3aa: CASSMRGKPGNQPQHF

v_gene: TRBV27
d_gene: .
abundance: .
j_gene: TRBJ2-1
CDR3nt: TGTGCCAGCAGTTTAATGGCGGGGAGCTCCTACAATGAGCAGTTCTTC
CDR3aa: CASSLMAGSSYNEQFF

v_gene: TRBV25-1
d_gene: TRBD1
abundance: .
j_gene: TRBJ1-1
CDR3nt: TGTGCCAGCAGTGAACCCCCGGGACAGGGGGGGAACACTGAAGCTTTCTTT
CDR3aa: CASSEPPGQGGNTEAFF

v_gene: TRBV4-1
d_gene: .
abundance: few
j_gene: TRBJ2-2
CDR3nt: TGCGCCAGCAGCCACCCTATCAAGAGGAACACCGGGGAGCTGTTTTTT
CDR3aa: CASSHPIKRNTGELFF

v_gene: TRBV28
d_gene: .
abundance: .
j_gene: TRBJ1-2
CDR3nt: TGTGCCAGCCAGTTTATCATGTCGACACCGAACTATGGCTACACCTTC
CDR3aa: CASQFIMSTPNYGYTF

v_gene: TRBV9
d_gene: .
abundance: .
j_gene: TRBJ1-2
CDR3nt: TGTGCCAGCAGCGTCTACAGGGTCCCCAACTATGGCTACACCTTC
CDR3aa: CASSVYRVPNYGYTF

v_gene: TRBV7-9
d_gene: TRBD1
abundance: .
j_gene: TRBJ2-3
CDR3nt: TGTGCCAGCAGCTTTTTCGCAGGGGGAGCAGATACGCAGTATTTT
CDR3aa: CASSFFAGGADTQYF

v_gene: TRBV6-5
d_gene: .
abundance: .
j_gene: TRBJ2-7
CDR3nt: TGTGCCAGCAGTTACTCGATACTACCCTACGAGCAGTACTTC
CDR3aa: CASSYSILPYEQYF

v_gene: TRBV19
d_gene: TRBD1
abundance: .
j_gene: TRBJ1-4
CDR3nt: TGTGCCAGTAGTAGAAACAGGGGAACTAATGAAAAACTGTTTTTT
CDR3aa: CASSRNRGTNEKLFF

v_gene: TRBV15
d_gene: TRBD1
abundance: .
j_gene: TRBJ2-4
CDR3nt: TGTGCCACCAGCAGAGAAGGGGGCGCCCCAAACATTCAGTACTTC
CDR3aa: CATSREGGAPNIQYF

v_gene: TRBV2
d_gene: .
abundance: few
j_gene: TRBJ1-5
CDR3nt: TGTGCCAGCACTGCGAGATTCGGACAGCAGAATCAGCCCCAGCATTTT
CDR3aa: CASTARFGQQNQPQHF

v_gene: TRBV2
d_gene: .
abundance: .
j_gene: TRBJ1-1
CDR3nt: TGTGCCAGCAGTGAAGACAGGAACACTGAAGCTTTCTTT
CDR3aa: CASSEDRNTEAFF

v_gene: TRBV9
d_gene: .
abundance: .
j_gene: TRBJ2-3
CDR3nt: TGTGCCAGCAGGACGGGGGTGGGCACAGATACGCAGTATTTT
CDR3aa: CASRTGVGTDTQYF

v_gene: TRBV6-5
d_gene: .
abundance: .
j_gene: TRBJ1-6
CDR3nt: TGTGCCAGCAGTTACGGCAGGGATAATTCCCCCCTCCACTTT
CDR3aa: CASSYGRDNSPLHF

v_gene: TRBV12-5
d_gene: .
abundance: few
j_gene: TRBJ1-5
CDR3nt: TGTGCTAGTGGTTTTATCCCGGACAGCCGACATAGCAATCAGCCCCAGCATTTT
CDR3aa: CASGFIPDSRHSNQPQHF

v_gene: TRBV5-4
d_gene: .
abundance: .
j_gene: TRBJ2-5
CDR3nt: TGTGCCAGCAGCTTGACCGGGGAACAAGAGACCCAGTACTTC
CDR3aa: CASSLTGEQETQYF

v_gene: TRBV9
d_gene: TRBD2
abundance: .
j_gene: TRBJ2-7
CDR3nt: TGTGCCAGCAGCGTAGCTACGGGACTAGGCTACGAGCAGTACTTC
CDR3aa: CASSVATGLGYEQYF

v_gene: TRBV5-1
d_gene: TRBD2
abundance: .
j_gene: TRBJ2-7
CDR3nt: TGCGCCAGCAGCTTAGCGGGGGCAGGTAACTACGAGCAGTACTTC
CDR3aa: CASSLAGAGNYEQYF